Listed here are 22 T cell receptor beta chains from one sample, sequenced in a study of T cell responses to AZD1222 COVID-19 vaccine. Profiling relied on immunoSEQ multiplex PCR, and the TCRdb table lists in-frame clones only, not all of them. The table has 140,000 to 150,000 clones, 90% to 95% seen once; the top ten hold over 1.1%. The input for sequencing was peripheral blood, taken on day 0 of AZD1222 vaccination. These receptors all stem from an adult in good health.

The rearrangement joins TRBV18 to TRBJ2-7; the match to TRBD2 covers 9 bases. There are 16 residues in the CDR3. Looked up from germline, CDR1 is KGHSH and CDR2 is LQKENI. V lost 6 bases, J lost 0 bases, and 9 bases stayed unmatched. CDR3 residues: CASSFKGLASSYEQYF. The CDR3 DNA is TGTGCCAGCTCCTTTAAAGGACTAGCGAGCTCCTACGAGCAGTACTTC.

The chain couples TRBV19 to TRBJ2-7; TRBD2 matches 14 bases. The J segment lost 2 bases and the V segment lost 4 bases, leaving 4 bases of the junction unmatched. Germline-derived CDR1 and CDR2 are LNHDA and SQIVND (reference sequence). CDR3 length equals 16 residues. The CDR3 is CASSTQGLAGAYEQYF. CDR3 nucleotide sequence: TGTGCCAGTAGTACCCAGGGACTAGCGGGAGCCTACGAGCAGTACTTC.

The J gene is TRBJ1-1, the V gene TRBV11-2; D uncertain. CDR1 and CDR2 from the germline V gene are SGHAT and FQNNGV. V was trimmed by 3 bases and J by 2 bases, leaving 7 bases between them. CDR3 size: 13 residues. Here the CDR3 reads CASSFIENTEAFF. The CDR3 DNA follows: TGTGCCAGCAGCTTTATCGAAAACACTGAAGCTTTCTTT.

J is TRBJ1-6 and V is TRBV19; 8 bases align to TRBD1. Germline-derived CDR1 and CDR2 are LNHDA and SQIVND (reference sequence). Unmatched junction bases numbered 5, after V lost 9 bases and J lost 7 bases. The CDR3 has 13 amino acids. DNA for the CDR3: TGTGCCAGATCCAGGGGGCTGAATTCACCCCTCCACTTT. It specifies CARSRGLNSPLHF.

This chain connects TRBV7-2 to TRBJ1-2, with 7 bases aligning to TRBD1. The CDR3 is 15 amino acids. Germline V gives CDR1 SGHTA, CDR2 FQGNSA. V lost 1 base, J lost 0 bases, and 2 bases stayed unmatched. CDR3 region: CASSLGGTANYGYTF. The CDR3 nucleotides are TGTGCCAGCAGCTTAGGAGGGACAGCTAACTATGGCTACACCTTC.

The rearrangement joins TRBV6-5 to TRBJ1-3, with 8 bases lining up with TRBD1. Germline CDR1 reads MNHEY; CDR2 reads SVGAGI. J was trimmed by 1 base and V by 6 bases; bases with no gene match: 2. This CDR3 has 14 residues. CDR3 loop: CASSRDRSGNTIYF. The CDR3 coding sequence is TGTGCCAGCAGCCGGGACAGGTCTGGAAACACCATATATTTT.

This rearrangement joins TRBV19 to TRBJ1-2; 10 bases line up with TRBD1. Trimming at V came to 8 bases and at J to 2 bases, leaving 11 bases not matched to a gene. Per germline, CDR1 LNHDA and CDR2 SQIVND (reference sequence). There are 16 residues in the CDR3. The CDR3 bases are TGTGCCAGTCTCCCGGGGACAGGGGCGCAGAACTATGGCTACACCTTC. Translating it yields CASLPGTGAQNYGYTF.

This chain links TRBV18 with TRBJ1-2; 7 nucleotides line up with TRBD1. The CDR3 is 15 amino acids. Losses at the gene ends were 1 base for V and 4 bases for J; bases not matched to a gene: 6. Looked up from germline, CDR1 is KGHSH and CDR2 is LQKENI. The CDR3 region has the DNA TGTGCCAGCTCACCACGGGGAGACAGGGCCTATGGCTACACCTTC. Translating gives CASSPRGDRAYGYTF.

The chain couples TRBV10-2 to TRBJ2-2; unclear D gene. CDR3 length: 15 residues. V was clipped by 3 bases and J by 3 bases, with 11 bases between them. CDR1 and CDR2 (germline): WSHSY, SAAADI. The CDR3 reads CASSDRQAYTGELFF. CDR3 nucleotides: TGCGCCAGCAGTGATAGGCAGGCGTACACCGGGGAGCTGTTTTTT.

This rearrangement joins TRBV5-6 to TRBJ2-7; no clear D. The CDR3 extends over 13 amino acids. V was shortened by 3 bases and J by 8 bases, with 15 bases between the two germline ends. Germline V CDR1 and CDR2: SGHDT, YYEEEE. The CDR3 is CASSSWGTYQQYF. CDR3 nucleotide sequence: TGTGCCAGCAGCTCCTGGGGTACGTACCAGCAGTACTTC. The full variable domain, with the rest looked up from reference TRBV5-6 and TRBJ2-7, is DAGVTQSPTHLIKTRGQQVTLRCSPKSGHDTVSWYQQALGQGPQFIFQYYEEEERQRGNFPDRFSGHQFPNYSSELNVNALLLGDSALYLCASSSWGTYQQYFGPGTRLTVT.

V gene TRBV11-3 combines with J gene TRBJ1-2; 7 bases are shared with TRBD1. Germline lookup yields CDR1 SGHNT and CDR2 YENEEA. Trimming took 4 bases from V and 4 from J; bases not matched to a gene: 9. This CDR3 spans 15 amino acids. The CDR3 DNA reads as TGTGCCAGCAGCTCCGGGGTTGGGACAGTCTATGGCTACACCTTC. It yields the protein CASSSGVGTVYGYTF.

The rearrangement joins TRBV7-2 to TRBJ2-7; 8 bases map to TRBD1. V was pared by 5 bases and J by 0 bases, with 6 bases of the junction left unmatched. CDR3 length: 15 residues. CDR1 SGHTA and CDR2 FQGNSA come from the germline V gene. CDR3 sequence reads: CASSLDRAFSYEQYF. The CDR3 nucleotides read TGTGCCAGCAGCCTGGACAGGGCCTTCTCCTACGAGCAGTACTTC.

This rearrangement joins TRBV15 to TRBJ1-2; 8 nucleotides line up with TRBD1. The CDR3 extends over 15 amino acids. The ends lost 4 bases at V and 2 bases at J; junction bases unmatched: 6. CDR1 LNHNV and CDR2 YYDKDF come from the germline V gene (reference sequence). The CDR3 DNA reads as TGTGCCACCAGCACTCACGGACAGGGCAACTATGGCTACACCTTC. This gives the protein CATSTHGQGNYGYTF.

As DNA, the CDR3 is TGTGCCAGCAGCCCTGTAAGTGGATATGGCTACACCTTC. Protein: CASSPVSGYGYTF. This chain joins TRBV7-3 and TRBJ1-2, with D uncertain. V was trimmed by 5 bases and J by 5 bases, leaving 12 bases between them. The germline V gene encodes CDR1 SGHTA and CDR2 FQGTGA. The CDR3 loop spans 13 amino acids.

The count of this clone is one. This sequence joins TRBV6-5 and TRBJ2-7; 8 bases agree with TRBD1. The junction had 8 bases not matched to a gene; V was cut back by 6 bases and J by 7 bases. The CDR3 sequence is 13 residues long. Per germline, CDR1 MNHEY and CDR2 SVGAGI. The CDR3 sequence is CASRQGGLGEQYF. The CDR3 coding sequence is TGTGCCAGCAGACAGGGGGGCCTCGGGGAGCAGTACTTC.

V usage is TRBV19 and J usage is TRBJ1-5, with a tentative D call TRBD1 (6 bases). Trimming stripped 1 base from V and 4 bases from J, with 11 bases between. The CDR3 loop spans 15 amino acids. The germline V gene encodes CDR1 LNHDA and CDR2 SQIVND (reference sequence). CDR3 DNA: TGTGCCAGTAGTATAGCCAGGACAGAGAATCAGCCCCAGCATTTT. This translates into CASSIARTENQPQHF. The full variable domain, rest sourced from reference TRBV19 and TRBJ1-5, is DGGITQSPKYLFRKEGQNVTLSCEQNLNHDAMYWYRQDPGQGLRLIYYSQIVNDFQKGDIAEGYSVSREKKESFPLTVTSAQKNPTAFYLCASSIARTENQPQHFGDGTRLSIL.

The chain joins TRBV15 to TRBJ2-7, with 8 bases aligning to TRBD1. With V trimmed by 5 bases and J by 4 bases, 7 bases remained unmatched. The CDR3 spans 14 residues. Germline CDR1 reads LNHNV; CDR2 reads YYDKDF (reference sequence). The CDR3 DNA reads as TGTGCCACCAGCGCAGGACAGGGAGAGTACGAGCAGTACTTC. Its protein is CATSAGQGEYEQYF.

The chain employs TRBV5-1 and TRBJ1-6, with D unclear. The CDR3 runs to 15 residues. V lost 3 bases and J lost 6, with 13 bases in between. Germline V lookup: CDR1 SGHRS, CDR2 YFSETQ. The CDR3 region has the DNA TGCGCCAGCAGCTCCCTGGAGGACGGTAATTCACCCCTCCACTTT. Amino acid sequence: CASSSLEDGNSPLHF.

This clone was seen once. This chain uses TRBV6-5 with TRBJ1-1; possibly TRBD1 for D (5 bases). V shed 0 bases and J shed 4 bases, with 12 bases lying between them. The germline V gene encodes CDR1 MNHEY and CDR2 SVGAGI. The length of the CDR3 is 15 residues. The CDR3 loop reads CASSYSGRGRTEAFF. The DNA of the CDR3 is TGTGCCAGCAGTTACTCGGGGAGGGGACGCACTGAAGCTTTCTTT.

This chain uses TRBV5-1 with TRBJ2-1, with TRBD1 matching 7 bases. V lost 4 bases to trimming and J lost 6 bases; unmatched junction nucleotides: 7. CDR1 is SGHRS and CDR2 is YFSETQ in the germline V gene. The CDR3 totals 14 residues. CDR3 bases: TGCGCCAGCAGCCTTGGACAGGCTCCCAATGAGCAGTTCTTC. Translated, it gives CASSLGQAPNEQFF. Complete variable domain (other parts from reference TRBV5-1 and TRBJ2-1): KAGVTQTPRYLIKTRGQQVTLSCSPISGHRSVSWYQQTPGQGLQFLFEYFSETQRNKGNFPGRFSGRQFSNSRSEMNVSTLELGDSALYLCASSLGQAPNEQFFGPGTRLTVL.

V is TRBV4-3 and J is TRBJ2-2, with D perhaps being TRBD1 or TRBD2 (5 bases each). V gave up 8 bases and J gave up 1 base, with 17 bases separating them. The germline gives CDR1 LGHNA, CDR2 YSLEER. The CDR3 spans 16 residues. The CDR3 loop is CASRKGTGQNTGELFF. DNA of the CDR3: TGCGCCAGCCGAAAGGGGACGGGCCAGAACACCGGGGAGCTGTTTTTT.

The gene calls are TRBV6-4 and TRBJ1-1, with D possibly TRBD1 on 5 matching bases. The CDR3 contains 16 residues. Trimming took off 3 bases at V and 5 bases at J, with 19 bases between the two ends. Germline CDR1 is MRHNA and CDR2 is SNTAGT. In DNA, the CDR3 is TGTGCCAGCAGTGAGGCCCCCTTAGGCGGGGGGACTGAAGCTTTCTTT. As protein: CASSEAPLGGGTEAFF.